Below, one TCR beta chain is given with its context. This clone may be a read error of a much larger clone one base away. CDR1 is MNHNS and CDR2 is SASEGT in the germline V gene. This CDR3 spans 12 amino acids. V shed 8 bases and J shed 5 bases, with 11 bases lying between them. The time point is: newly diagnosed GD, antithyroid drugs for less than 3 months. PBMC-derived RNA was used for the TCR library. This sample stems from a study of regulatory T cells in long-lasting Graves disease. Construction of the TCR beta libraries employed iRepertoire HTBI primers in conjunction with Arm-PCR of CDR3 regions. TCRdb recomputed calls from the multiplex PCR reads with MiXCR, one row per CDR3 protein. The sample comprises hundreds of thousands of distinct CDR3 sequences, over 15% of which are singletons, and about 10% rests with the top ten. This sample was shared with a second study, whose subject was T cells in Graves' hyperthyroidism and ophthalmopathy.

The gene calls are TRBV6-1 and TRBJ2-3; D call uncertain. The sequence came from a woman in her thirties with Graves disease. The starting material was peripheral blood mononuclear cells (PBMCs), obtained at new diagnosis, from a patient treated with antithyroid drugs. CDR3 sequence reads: CASGKRRDTQYF. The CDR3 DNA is TGTGCCAGCGGCAAACGGAGAGATACGCAGTATTTT.